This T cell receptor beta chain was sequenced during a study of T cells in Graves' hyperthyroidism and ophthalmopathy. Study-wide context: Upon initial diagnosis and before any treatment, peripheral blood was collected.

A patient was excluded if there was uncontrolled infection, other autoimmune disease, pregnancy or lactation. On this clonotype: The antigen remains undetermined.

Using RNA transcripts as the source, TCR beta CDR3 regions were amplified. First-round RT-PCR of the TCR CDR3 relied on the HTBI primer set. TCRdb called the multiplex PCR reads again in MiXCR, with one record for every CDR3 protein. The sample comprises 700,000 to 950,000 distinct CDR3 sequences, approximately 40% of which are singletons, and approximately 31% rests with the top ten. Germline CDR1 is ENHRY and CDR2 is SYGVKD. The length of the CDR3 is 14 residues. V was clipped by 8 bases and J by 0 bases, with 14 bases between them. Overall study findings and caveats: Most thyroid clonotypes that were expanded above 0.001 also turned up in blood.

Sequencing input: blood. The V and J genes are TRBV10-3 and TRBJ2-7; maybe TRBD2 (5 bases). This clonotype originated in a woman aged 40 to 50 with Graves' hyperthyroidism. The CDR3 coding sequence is TGTGCCATCGGATCCAGCGGCCTCTCCTACGAGCAGTACTTC. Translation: CAIGSSGLSYEQYF.